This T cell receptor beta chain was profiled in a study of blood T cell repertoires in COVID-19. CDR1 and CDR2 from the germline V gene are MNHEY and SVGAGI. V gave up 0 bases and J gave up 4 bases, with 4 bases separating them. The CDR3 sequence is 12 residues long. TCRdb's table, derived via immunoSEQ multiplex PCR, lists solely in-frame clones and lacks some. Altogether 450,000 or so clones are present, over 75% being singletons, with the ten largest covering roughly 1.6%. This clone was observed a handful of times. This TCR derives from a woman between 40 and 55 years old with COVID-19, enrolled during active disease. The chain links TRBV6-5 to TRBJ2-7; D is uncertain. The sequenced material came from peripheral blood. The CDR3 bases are TGTGCCAGCAGTTACTCCAATTACGAGCAGTACTTC. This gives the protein CASSYSNYEQYF.